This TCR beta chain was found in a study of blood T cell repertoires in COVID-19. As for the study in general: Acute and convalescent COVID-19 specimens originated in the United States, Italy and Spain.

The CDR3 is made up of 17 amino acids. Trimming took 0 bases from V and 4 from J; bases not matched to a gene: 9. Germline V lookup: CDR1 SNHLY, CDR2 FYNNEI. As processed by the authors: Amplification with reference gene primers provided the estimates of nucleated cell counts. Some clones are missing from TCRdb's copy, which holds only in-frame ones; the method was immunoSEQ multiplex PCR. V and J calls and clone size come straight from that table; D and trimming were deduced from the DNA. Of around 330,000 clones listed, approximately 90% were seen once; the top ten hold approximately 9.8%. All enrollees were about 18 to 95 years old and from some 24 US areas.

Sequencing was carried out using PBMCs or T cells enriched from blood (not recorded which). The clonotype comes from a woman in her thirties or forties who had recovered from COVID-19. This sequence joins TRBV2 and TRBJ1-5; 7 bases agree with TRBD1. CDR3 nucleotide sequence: TGTGCCAGCAGTGAAGCTCCAAGACAGGGCGCGAATCAGCCCCAGCATTTT. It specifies CASSEAPRQGANQPQHF.